This entry features one T cell receptor beta chain sequence. Its antigen is currently unknown. A marrow graft followed busulfan-fludarabine conditioning, with cyclophosphamide on days +3 and +4. This specimen comes from a study of T cells after posttransplantation cyclophosphamide. General study points: TRB clonality was highly associated with recipient CMV seropositivity and reactivation. Donor CD8+ memory clones often dominated recipient blood repertoires at later times. Blood and skin or GI T cell repertoires showed limited TRB overlap.

Profiled with immunoSEQ multiplex PCR; TCRdb holds only in-frame clones, not every one. The sample holds about 1,500 clones, more than 65% seen once. Losses at the gene ends were 2 bases for V and 4 bases for J; bases not matched to a gene: 7. The V gene's germline CDR1 is MNHEY and CDR2 SVGAGI. The CDR3 covers 15 residues. The clonotype was recovered from a female patient in her 60s who received an allogeneic stem cell transplant from an unrelated donor, was CMV-positive, and had acute GVHD only. Certain T cells may be donor cells from the graft. V and J are TRBV6-5 and TRBJ1-2; TRBD1 agrees at 7 bases. This sample comprised CD4+ T cells sorted from PBMCs, obtained about 220 days after allogeneic stem cell transplant with posttransplant cyclophosphamide. CDR3 loop: CASSYRRQGGYGYTF. CDR3 DNA sequence: TGTGCCAGCAGTTACCGGAGACAGGGCGGCTATGGCTACACCTTC.